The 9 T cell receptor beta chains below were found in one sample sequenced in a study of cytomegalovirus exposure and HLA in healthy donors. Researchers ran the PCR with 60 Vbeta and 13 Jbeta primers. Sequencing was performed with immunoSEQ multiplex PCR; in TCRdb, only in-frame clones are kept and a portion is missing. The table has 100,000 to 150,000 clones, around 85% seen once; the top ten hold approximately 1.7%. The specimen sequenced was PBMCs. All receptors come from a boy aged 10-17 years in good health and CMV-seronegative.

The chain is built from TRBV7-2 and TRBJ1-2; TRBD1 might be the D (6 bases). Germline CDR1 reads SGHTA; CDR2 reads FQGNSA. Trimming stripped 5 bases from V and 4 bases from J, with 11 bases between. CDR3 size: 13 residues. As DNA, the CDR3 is TGTGCCAGCAGCCCGACAGGATTCTATGGCTACACCTTC. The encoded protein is CASSPTGFYGYTF.

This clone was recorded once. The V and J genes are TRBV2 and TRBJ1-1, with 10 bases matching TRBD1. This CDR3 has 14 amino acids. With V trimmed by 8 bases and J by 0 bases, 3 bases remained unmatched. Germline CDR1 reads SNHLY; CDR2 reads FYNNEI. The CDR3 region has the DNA TGTGCCAGCGACAGGGGGCTCTTGAACACTGAAGCTTTCTTT. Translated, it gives CASDRGLLNTEAFF.

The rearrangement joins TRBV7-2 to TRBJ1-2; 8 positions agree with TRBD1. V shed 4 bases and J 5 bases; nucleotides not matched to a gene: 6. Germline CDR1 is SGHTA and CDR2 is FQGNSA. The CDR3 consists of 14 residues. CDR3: CASSYGQGRYGYTF. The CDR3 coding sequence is TGTGCCAGCAGCTATGGACAGGGTCGATATGGCTACACCTTC.

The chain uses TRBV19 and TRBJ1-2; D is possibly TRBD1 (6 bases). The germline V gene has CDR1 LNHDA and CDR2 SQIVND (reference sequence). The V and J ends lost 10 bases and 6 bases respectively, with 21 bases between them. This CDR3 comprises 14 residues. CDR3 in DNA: TGTGCCACCACCCCGTCATGGGGGCTTAATGGCTACACCTTC. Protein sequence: CATTPSWGLNGYTF.

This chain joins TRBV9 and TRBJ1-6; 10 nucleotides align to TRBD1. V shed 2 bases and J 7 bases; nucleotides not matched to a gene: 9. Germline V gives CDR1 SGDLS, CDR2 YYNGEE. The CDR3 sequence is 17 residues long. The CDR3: CASSVAGQGGVNSPLHF. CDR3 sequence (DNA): TGTGCCAGCAGCGTGGCAGGACAGGGGGGAGTGAATTCACCCCTCCACTTT.

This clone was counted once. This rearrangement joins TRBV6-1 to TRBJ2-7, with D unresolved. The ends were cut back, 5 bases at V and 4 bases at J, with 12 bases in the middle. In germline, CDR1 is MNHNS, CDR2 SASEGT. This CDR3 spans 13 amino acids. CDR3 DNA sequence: TGTGCCAGCAGTCAGACGGGTTCTTACGAGCAGTACTTC. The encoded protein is CASSQTGSYEQYF.

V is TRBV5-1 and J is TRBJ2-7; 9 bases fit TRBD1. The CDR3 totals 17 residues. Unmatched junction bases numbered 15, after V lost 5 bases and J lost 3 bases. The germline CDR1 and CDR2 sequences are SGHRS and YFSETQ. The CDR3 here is CASRRTDRGSGFYEQYF. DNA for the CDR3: TGCGCCAGCAGACGAACGGACAGGGGCTCAGGGTTCTACGAGCAGTACTTC.

The CDR3 here is CSVESWQGLNTEAFF. The CDR3, as DNA: TGCAGCGTTGAAAGTTGGCAGGGCCTGAACACTGAAGCTTTCTTT. This chain joins TRBV29-1 and TRBJ1-1, with D perhaps matching TRBD1 (5 bases). Per the germline V gene, CDR1 is SQVTM and CDR2 is ANQGSEA. CDR3 length equals 15 residues. Between the trimmed V and J ends, which lost 2 bases and 0 bases, there was a span of 13 bases. The full variable domain, in which reference TRBV29-1 and TRBJ1-1 provide the parts outside the CDR3, is SAVISQKPSRDICQRGTSLTIQCQVDSQVTMMFWYRQQPGQSLTLIATANQGSEATYESGFVIDKFPISRPNLTFSTLTVSNMSPEDSSIYLCSVESWQGLNTEAFFGQGTRLTVV.

The DNA of the CDR3 is TGTGCCAGCAGCCAAGACGGACAGGGGAACTTTTACGAGCAGTACTTC. As protein: CASSQDGQGNFYEQYF. This sequence joins TRBV4-2 and TRBJ2-7; 9 nucleotides align to TRBD1. The germline V gene has CDR1 LGHNA and CDR2 YNFKEQ. The trim removed 0 bases at V and 4 bases at J, leaving 7 bases unmatched. CDR3 length: 16 amino acids.